Described below is a single TCR beta chain sequence and its context. The sample holds other DNA sequences that translate to the same CDR3. V was clipped by 1 base and J by 4 bases; unmatched bases: 2. The length of the CDR3 is 14 residues. CDR1 is SGHRS and CDR2 is YFSETQ in the germline V gene. The data were obtained in a study of shared clonotypes between healthy human individuals. Clones were read by immunoSEQ multiplex PCR, and TCRdb kept only the in-frame ones, dropping some. This table has about 700,000 clones, over 65% appearing once. The sequenced material came from memory CD4+ T cells sorted from blood. Documented subset: CD45RA-negative fraction. The gene calls are TRBV5-1 and TRBJ2-3; 8 nucleotides match TRBD1. This receptor was obtained from a woman aged 30 to 39 in good health. CDR3 coding DNA: TGCGCCAGCAGCTTGCAGGGGGCCTCAGATACGCAGTATTTT. It yields the protein CASSLQGASDTQYF.